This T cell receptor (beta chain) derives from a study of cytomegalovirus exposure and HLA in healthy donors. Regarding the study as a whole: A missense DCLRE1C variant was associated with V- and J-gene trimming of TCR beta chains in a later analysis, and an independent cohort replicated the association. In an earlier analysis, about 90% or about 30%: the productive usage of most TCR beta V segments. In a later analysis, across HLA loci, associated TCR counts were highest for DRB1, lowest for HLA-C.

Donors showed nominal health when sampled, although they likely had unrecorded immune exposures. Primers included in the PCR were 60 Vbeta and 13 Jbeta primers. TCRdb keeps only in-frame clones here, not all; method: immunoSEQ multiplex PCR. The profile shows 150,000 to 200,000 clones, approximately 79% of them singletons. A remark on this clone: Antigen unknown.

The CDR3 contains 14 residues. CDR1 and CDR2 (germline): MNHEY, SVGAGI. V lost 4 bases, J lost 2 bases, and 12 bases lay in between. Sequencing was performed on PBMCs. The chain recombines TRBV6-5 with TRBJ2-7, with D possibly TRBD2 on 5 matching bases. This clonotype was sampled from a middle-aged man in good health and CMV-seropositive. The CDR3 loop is CASSFIGMTYEQYF. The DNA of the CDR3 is TGTGCCAGCAGTTTTATCGGGATGACCTACGAGCAGTACTTC.